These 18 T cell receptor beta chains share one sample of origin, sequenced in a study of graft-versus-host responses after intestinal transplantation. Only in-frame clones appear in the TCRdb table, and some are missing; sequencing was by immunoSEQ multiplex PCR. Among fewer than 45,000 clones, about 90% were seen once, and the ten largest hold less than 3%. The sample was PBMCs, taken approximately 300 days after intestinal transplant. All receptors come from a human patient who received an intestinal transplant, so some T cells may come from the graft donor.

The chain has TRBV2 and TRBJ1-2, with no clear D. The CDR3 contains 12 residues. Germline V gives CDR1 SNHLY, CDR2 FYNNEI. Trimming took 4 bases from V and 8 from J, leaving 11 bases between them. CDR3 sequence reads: CASSGYGEGYTF. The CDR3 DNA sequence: TGTGCCAGCAGTGGTTACGGGGAGGGCTACACCTTC.

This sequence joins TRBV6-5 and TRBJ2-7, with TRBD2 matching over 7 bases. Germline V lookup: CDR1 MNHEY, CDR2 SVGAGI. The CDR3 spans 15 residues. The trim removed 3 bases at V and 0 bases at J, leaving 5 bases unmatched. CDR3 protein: CASSYASGFSYEQYF. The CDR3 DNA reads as TGTGCCAGCAGTTATGCTAGCGGCTTCTCCTACGAGCAGTACTTC.

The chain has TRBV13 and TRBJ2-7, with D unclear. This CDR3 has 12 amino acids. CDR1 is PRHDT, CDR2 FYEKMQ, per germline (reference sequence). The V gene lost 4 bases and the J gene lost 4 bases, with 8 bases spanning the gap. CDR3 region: CASSSTGYEQYF. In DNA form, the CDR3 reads TGTGCCAGCAGCTCGACGGGTTACGAGCAGTACTTC. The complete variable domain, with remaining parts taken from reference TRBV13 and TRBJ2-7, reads AAGVIQSPRHLIKEKRETATLKCYPIPRHDTVYWYQQGPGQDPQFLISFYEKMQSDKGSIPDRFSAQQFSDYHSELNMSSLELGDSALYFCASSSTGYEQYFGPGTRLTVT.

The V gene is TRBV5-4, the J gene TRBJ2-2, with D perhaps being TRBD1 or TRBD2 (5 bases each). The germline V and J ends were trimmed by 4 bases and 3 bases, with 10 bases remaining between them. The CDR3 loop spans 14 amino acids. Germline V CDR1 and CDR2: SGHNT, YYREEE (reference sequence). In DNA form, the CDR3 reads TGTGCCAGCAGCGCCGGGACCTACACCGGGGAGCTGTTTTTT. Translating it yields CASSAGTYTGELFF.

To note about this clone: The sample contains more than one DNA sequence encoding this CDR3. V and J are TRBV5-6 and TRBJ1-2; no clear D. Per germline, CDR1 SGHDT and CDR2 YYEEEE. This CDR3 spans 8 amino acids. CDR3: CVSHGYTF. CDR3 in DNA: TGTGTGAGCCATGGCTACACCTTC.

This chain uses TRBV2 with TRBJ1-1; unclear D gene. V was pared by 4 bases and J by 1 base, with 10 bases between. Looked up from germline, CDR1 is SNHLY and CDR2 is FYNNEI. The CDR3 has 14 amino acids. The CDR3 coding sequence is TGTGCCAGCAGTGCCCTGACCCAGAACACTGAAGCTTTCTTT. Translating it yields CASSALTQNTEAFF. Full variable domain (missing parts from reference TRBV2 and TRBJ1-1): EPEVTQTPSHQVTQMGQEVILRCVPISNHLYFYWYRQILGQKVEFLVSFYNNEISEKSEIFDDQFSVERPDGSNFTLKIRSTKLEDSAMYFCASSALTQNTEAFFGQGTRLTVV.

CDR3 sequence (DNA): TGTGCCAGCAGCTTGACAGGAAAAAACATTCAGTACTTC. Translation: CASSLTGKNIQYF. V is TRBV5-4 and J is TRBJ2-4; tentatively, D is TRBD1 (5 bases). V gave up 1 base and J gave up 4 bases, with 6 bases separating them. The CDR3 runs to 13 residues. Germline values: CDR1 SGHNT, CDR2 YYREEE (reference sequence).

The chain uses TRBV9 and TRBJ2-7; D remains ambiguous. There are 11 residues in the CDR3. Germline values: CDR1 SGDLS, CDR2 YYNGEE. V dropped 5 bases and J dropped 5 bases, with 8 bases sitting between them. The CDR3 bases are TGTGCCAGCAGTCACCAAGACGAGCAGTACTTC. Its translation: CASSHQDEQYF.

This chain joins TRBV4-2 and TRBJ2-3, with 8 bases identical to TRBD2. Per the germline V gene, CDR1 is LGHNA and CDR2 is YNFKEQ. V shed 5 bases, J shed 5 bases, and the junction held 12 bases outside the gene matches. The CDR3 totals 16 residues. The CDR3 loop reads CASSNRGGGNEDTQYF. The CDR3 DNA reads TGTGCCAGCAGCAACCGGGGGGGCGGGAATGAAGATACGCAGTATTTT.

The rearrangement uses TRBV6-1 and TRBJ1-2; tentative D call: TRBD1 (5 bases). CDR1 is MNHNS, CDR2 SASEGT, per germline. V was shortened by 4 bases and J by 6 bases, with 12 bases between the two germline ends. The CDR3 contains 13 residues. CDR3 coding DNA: TGTGCCAGCAGTGTAGGGGTCGTAAATGGCTACACCTTC. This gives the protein CASSVGVVNGYTF.

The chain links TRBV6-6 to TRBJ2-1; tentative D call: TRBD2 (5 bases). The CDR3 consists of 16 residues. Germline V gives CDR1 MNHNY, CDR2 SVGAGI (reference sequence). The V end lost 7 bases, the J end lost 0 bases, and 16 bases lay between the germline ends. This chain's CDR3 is CASTHAGRYSYNEQFF. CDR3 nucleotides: TGTGCCAGCACTCACGCGGGCCGTTACTCCTACAATGAGCAGTTCTTC.

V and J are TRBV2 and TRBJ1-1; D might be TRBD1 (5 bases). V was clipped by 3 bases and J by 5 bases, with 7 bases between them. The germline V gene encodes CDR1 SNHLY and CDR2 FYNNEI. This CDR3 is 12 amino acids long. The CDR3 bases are TGTGCCAGCAGTGAGGGGCAGACTGAAGCTTTCTTT. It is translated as CASSEGQTEAFF.

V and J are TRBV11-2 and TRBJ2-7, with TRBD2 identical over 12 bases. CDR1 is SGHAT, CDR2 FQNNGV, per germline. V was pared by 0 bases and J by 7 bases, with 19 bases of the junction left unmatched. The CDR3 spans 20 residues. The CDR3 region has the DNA TGTGCCAGCAGCTTAGATCTATCTAGCGGGAGGGCTCCCCTAGGGTGGGAGCAGTACTTC. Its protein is CASSLDLSSGRAPLGWEQYF.

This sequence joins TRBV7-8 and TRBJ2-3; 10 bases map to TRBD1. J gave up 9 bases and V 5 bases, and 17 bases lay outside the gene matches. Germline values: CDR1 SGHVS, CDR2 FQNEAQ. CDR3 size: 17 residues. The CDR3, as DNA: TGTGCCAGCAGCGAGAGGGACAGGGGCCGGTGGAGGGGGACGCAGTATTTT. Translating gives CASSERDRGRWRGTQYF.

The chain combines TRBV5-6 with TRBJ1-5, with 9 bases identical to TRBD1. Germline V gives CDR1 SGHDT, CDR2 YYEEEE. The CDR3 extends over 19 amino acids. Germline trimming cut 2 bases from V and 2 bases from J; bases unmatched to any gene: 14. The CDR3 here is CASSFRDRDRDCGNQPQHF. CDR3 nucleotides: TGTGCCAGCAGCTTCCGGGACAGGGATCGGGACTGTGGCAATCAGCCCCAGCATTTT.

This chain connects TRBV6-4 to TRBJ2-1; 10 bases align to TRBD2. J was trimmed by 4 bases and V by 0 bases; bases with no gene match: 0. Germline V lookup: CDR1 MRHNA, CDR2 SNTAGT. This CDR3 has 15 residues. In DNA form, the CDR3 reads TGTGCCAGCAGTGACTCGACTAGCGGGTACAATGAGCAGTTCTTC. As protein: CASSDSTSGYNEQFF.

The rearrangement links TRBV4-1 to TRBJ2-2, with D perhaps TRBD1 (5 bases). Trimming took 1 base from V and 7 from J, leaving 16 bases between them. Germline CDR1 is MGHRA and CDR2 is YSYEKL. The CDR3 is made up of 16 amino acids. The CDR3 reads CASSQVWTSENGELFF. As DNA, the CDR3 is TGCGCCAGCAGCCAAGTATGGACAAGCGAGAACGGGGAGCTGTTTTTT.

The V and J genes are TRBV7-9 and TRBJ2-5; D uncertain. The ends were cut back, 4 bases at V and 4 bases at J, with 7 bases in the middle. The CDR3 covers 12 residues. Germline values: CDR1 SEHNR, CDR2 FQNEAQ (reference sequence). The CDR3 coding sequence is TGTGCCAGCAGCTCGTCGGGAGAGACCCAGTACTTC. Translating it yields CASSSSGETQYF.